The next 2 T cell receptor beta chains were all read from a single sample in a study of cytomegalovirus exposure and HLA in healthy donors (dated by TCRdb to 2016 to 2017). The receptor library was made with the immunoSEQ multiplex PCR assay. TCRdb took this table from immuneACCESS and kept in-frame rearrangements with V and J called. Such tables lack part of the clones; where checked against another copy, unresolved V genes explain under half of the gap, and the rest is unexplained. The sample has around 220,000 clones on record, around nine tenths of them singletons. 2.9% of the sample comes from the top ten. Material for sequencing was PBMCs. The receptors here all came from a woman under 30 in good health and CMV-seronegative.

The gene calls are TRBV20-1 and TRBJ2-7; weak D call: TRBD2 (5 bases). This CDR3 region has 10 residues. Germline V gives CDR1 DFQATT, CDR2 SNEGSKA (reference sequence). The germline V and J ends were trimmed by 3 bases and 5 bases, with 5 bases remaining between them. CDR3 sequence (DNA): TGCAGTGCTAGCGGGAACGAGCAGTACTTC. It is translated as CSASGNEQYF.

The J gene is TRBJ2-7, the V gene TRBV6-6, with D perhaps matching TRBD1 (5 bases). CDR1 MNHNY and CDR2 SVGAGI come from the germline V gene (reference sequence). The CDR3 loop spans 15 amino acids. Trimming shortened V by 2 bases and J by 0 bases, and 11 bases separated the two germline ends. CDR3 nucleotides: TGTGCCAGCAGTTACGAGAGACAGCCCTCCTACGAGCAGTACTTC. Translated: CASSYERQPSYEQYF.